This TCR beta chain derives from a study of T cells in Graves' hyperthyroidism and ophthalmopathy. There are 14 residues in the CDR3. Germline V gene sequence: CDR1 SQVTM, CDR2 ANQGSEA. The V segment lost 6 bases and the J segment 7 bases; nucleotides outside the gene matches: 8. Amplification yielded TCR beta CDR3 regions, with RNA transcripts as the source. First-round RT-PCR targeting the TCR CDR3 was performed with the HTBI primer set. Via MiXCR, TCRdb re-called the multiplex PCR reads, giving one row per CDR3 protein. The sample contains roughly 510,000 distinct CDR3 sequences, over 35% of which appear only once.

The receptor's source is an adult woman with Graves' disease, either hyperthyroidism or ophthalmopathy (not recorded which). Sequencing was carried out using peripheral blood or thyroid tissue (not recorded which). The genes are TRBV29-1 and TRBJ1-6; 8 bases match TRBD1. CDR3 DNA: TGCAGCGTAGCCTGGGACAGGCAGAATTCACCCCTCCACTTT. Protein sequence: CSVAWDRQNSPLHF.